This TCR beta chain was retrieved from a study of T cell responses to AZD1222 COVID-19 vaccine. The CDR3 contains 16 residues. V lost 7 bases and J 3 bases, leaving 19 bases between the germline ends. The germline gives CDR1 KGHSH, CDR2 LQKENI. In regard to this clone: The antigen is undetermined.

Repertoires were generated with immunoSEQ multiplex PCR, while TCRdb's copy carries only in-frame clones and drops some. The sample records about 130,000 clones, approximately 85% being singletons. Investigators merged groups given second doses at roughly 4 or roughly 12 weeks. Whole-study findings and limits: Seropositive AZD1222 recipients at baseline numbered only five or six. Most donors were white British and more were female, and clonal diversity was possibly underestimated. Spike-specific TCR depth and breadth grew after two AZD1222 doses.

The chain employs TRBV18 and TRBJ1-5; maybe TRBD1 (5 bases). The material sequenced was peripheral blood, taken 28 days after the second AZD1222 dose. The TCR comes from an adult who received the AZD1222 COVID-19 vaccine. The DNA of the CDR3 is TGTGCCAGCTTATCCGGGGGAGGGCCCCACAATCAGCCCCAGCATTTT. It encodes CASLSGGGPHNQPQHF.